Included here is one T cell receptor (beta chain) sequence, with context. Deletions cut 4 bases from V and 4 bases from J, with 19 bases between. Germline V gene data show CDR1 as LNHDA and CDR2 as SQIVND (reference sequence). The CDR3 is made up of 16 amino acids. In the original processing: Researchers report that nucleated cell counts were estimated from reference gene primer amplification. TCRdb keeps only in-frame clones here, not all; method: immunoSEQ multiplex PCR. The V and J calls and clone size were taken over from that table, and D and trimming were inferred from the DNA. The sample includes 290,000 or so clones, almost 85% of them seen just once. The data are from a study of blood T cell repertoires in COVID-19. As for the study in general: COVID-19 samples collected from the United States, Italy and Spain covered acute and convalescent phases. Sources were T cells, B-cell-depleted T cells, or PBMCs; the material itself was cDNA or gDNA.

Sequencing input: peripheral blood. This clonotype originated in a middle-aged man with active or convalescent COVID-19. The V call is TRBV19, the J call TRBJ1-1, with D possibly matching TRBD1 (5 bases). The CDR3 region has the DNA TGTGCCAGTAGTAGGGGCAGGGCGTCGACGATCACTGAAGCTTTCTTT. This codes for CASSRGRASTITEAFF.